This T cell receptor (beta chain) was retrieved from a study of cytomegalovirus exposure and HLA in healthy donors. The study ran its PCR with 60 Vbeta and 13 Jbeta primers. The assay was immunoSEQ multiplex PCR, and TCRdb's table has in-frame clones only and misses some. This sample carries 70,000 to 80,000 clones, with approximately 2.7% going to the ten biggest clones. Germline V gives CDR1 MNHNS, CDR2 SASEGT. With 6 bases clipped from V and 4 bases from J, the junction kept 6 bases outside the gene matches. The CDR3 loop spans 14 amino acids. The chain recombines TRBV6-1 with TRBJ1-5; 7 bases agree with TRBD1. The receptor comes from a man in his forties in good health and CMV-seronegative. The material sequenced was PBMCs. The CDR3 here is CASRVGTENQPQHF. The CDR3 DNA reads TGTGCCAGCAGGGTAGGGACAGAAAATCAGCCCCAGCATTTT.